The T cell receptor (beta chain) under discussion was sequenced for a study of blood T cell repertoires in COVID-19. As handled by the study authors: Nucleated cell counts were estimated from reference gene primer amplification. The data were produced by immunoSEQ multiplex PCR, yet TCRdb's version contains in-frame clones alone and is incomplete. V and J calls and clone size are copied from that table; D and trimming were computed from the DNA. The sample holds around 330,000 clones, around 90% seen once. The TCR was taken from a man between 60 and 75 years old who had recovered from COVID-19. Sample: PBMCs or T cells enriched from blood (not recorded which).

CDR3 loop: CASSSQGAGEQYF. In nucleotides, the CDR3 is TGTGCCAGCAGCTCTCAGGGGGCAGGGGAGCAGTACTTC. The chain joins TRBV11-2 to TRBJ2-7, with 8 nucleotides matching TRBD1. The ends lost 4 bases at V and 7 bases at J; junction bases unmatched: 6. Germline V gives CDR1 SGHAT, CDR2 FQNNGV. The CDR3 loop spans 13 amino acids.